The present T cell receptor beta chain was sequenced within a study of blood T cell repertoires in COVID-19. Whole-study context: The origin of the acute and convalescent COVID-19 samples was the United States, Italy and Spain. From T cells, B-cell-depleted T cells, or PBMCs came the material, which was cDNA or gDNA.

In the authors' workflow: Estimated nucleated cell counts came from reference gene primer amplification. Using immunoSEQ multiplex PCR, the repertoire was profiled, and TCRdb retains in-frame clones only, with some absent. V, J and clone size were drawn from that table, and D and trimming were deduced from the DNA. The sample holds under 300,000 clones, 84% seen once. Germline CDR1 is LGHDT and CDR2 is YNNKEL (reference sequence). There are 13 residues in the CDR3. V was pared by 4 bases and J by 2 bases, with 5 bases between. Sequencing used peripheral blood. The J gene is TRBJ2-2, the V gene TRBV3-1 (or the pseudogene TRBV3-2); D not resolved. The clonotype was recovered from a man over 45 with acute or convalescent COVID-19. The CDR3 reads CASSRPNTGELFF. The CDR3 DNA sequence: TGTGCCAGCAGCCGGCCCAACACCGGGGAGCTGTTTTTT.